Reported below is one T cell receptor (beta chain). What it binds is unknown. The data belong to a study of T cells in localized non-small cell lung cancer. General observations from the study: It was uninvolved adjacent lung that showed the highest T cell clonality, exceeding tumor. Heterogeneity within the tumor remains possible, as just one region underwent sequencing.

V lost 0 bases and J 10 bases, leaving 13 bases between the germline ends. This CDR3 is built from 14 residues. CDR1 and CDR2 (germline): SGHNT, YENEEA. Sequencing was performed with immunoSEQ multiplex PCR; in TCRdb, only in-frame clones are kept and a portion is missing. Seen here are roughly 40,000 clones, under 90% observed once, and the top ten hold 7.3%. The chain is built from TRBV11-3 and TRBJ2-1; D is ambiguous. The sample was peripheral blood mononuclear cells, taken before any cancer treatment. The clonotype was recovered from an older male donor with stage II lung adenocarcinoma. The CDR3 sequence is CASSLDLFQGEQFF. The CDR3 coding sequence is TGTGCCAGCAGCTTAGATCTATTCCAAGGGGAGCAGTTCTTC.